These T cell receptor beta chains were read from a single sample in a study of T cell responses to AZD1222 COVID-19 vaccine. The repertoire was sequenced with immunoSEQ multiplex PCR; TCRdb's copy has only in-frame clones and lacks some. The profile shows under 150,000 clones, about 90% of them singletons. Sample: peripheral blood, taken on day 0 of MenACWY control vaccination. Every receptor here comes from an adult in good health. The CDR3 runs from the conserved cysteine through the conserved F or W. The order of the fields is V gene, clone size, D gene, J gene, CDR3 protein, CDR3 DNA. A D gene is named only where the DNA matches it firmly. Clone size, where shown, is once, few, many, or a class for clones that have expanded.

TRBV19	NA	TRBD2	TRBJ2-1	CASTWTSGSSYNEQFF	TGTGCCAGTACCTGGACTAGCGGGAGCTCCTACAATGAGCAGTTCTTC
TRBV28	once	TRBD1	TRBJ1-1	CASIMTGITEAFF	TGTGCCAGCATCATGACAGGGATCACTGAAGCTTTCTTT
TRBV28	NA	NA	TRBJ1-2	CASSGGTFYGYTF	TGTGCCAGCAGTGGGGGGACATTCTATGGCTACACCTTC
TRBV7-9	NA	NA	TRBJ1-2	CASSLFGGEGYTF	TGTGCCAGCAGCTTATTCGGCGGGGAGGGCTACACCTTC
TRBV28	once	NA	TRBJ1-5	CASSLGRQKFLF	TGTGCCAGCAGTTTGGGGCGGCAGAAATTTCTTTTT
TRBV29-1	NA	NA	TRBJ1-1	CSWQGWGTEAFF	TGCAGCTGGCAGGGTTGGGGCACTGAAGCTTTCTTT
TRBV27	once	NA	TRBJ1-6	CASANNSPLHF	TGTGCCAGCGCCAATAATTCACCCCTCCACTTT
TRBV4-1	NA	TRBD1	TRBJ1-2	CASSQDARQGAVDGYTF	TGCGCCAGCAGCCAAGATGCCCGGCAGGGGGCTGTGGATGGCTACACCTTC
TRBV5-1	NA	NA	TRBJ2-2	CASSQNTGELFF	TGCGCCAGCAGCCAAAACACCGGGGAGCTGTTTTTT
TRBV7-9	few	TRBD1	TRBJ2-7	CASSSTGRRYEQYF	TGTGCCAGCAGCTCGACAGGGAGAAGGTACGAGCAGTACTTC
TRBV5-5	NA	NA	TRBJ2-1	CASSLGSWANEQFF	TGTGCCAGCAGCTTGGGCAGTTGGGCCAATGAGCAGTTCTTC
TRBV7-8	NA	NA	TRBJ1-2	CASSLMGDSNYGYTF	TGTGCCAGCAGCTTAATGGGGGACTCTAACTATGGCTACACCTTC
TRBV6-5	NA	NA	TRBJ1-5	CASSRTASNQPQHF	TGTGCCAGCAGTCGGACAGCCAGCAATCAGCCCCAGCATTTT
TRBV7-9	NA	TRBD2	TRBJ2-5	CASSQGSGGSETQYF	TGTGCCAGCAGCCAGGGTAGCGGGGGTTCGGAGACCCAGTACTTC
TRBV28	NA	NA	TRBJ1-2	CASSLDSDLQGYTF	TGTGCCAGCAGTTTAGACAGCGACTTACAGGGCTACACCTTC
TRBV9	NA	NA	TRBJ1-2	CASSVGWGGGDGYTF	TGTGCCAGCAGCGTAGGTTGGGGCGGGGGAGATGGCTACACCTTC
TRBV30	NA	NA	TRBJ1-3	CVGGSGGNTIYF	TGTGTCGGAGGGAGTGGTGGAAACACCATATATTTT
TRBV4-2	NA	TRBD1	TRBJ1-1	CASSQDRGTGGSMNTEAFF	TGTGCCAGCAGCCAAGATCGTGGGACAGGGGGGTCCATGAACACTGAAGCTTTCTTT
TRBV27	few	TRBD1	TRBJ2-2	CASSSGTGHTGELFF	TGTGCCAGCAGTTCCGGGACAGGGCACACCGGGGAGCTGTTTTTT
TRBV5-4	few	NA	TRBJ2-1	CASSAKNYQTDEQFF	TGTGCCAGCAGCGCGAAAAATTACCAGACCGATGAGCAGTTCTTC
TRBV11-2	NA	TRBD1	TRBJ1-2	CASSSAGGYYGYTF	TGTGCCAGCAGCAGCGCAGGGGGCTACTATGGCTACACCTTC
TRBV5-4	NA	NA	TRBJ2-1	CASSDEGLGYNEQFF	TGTGCCAGCAGCGACGAAGGGTTGGGATACAATGAGCAGTTCTTC
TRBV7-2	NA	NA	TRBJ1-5	CASSSITAGNQPQHF	TGTGCCAGCAGCTCAATCACAGCGGGCAATCAGCCCCAGCATTTT
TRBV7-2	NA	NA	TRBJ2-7	CASSFSTGVYEQYF	TGTGCCAGCAGCTTTTCGACCGGGGTCTACGAGCAGTACTTC
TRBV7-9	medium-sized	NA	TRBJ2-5	CASSPSKGDVGTQYF	TGTGCCAGCAGCCCTTCGAAGGGGGACGTGGGGACCCAGTACTTC
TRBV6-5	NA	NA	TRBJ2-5	CASSRLGGGTQYF	TGTGCCAGCAGCCGACTAGGAGGAGGGACCCAGTACTTC
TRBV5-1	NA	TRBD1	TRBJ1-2	CASSWTGDYGYTF	TGCGCCAGCAGCTGGACAGGGGACTATGGCTACACCTTC
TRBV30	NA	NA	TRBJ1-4	CAWRVSGRGYEKLFF	TGTGCCTGGAGGGTCTCAGGGAGAGGCTATGAAAAACTGTTTTTT
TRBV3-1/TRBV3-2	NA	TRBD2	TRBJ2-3	CASSHLAGGADTQYF	TGTGCCAGCTCTCACCTAGCGGGGGGTGCAGATACGCAGTATTTT